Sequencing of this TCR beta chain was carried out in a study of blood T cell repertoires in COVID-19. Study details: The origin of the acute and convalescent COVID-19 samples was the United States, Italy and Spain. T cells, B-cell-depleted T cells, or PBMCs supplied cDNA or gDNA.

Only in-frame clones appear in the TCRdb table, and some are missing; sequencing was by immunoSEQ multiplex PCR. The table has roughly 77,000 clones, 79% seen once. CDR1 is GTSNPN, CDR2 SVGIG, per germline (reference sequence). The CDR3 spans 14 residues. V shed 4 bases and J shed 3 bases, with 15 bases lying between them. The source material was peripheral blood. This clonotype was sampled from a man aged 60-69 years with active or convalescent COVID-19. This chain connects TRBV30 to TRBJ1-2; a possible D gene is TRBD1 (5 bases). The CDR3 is CAWNTGGGDYGYTF. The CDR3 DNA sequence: TGTGCCTGGAATACGGGCGGGGGGGACTATGGCTACACCTTC.